This TCR beta chain emerged from a study of human T cells and chemical hapten exposure. General observations from the study: While controls formed fewer of them, expanded TCRs formed significantly more large CDR3 similarity clusters.

From the RACE reads, TCRdb called clonotypes with MiXCR, one entry per CDR3 protein. The data show roughly 100,000 distinct CDR3 sequences, around 35% seen once. With respect to this clonotype: The antigen is unknown.

The time point denotes: patch test 3, about 24 weeks after DPC sensitization. Treatment given: therapeutic diphenylcyclopropenone sensitization with weekly scalp DPC. Trimming removed 8 bases at V and 8 bases at J, with 10 bases between. In germline, CDR1 is MNHEY, CDR2 SVGEGT. The CDR3 has 11 residues. The receptor was isolated from a man aged 35 to 55 with alopecia areata. Some clones in this sample may be carry-over from other donors' samples. The rearrangement joins TRBV6-2 or TRBV6-3 to TRBJ2-4, with a possible D match to TRBD2 (5 bases). The sequencing here drew on whole blood, taken in connection with sensitization to the hapten diphenylcyclopropenone (DPC). DNA of the CDR3: TGTGCCAGCTCCGGGAAGGACATTCAGTACTTC. Translating gives CASSGKDIQYF.